This T cell receptor (beta chain) appears in the sequencing data of a study of shared clonotypes between healthy human individuals. Study context: Sampling drew on donors who were a couple of women and a few men aged 18 to 49.

Germline CDR1 MNHEY, CDR2 SVGAGI. V gave up 4 bases and J gave up 6 bases, with 9 bases separating them. The CDR3 extends over 12 amino acids. This table comes from immunoSEQ multiplex PCR, and its TCRdb copy is limited to in-frame clones, with some not included. The repertoire has over 1.4 million clones, more than 95% of them found once; the top ten carry approximately 1.1%. This sequence joins TRBV6-5 and TRBJ2-5; D uncertain. Sequencing was done on a sample of naive CD4+ T cells sorted from blood. Indicated subset: CD45RA+ positively selected. This TCR derives from a man aged 25-45 years in good health. The CDR3 reads CASSSPEQTQYF. CDR3 nucleotides: TGTGCCAGCAGTTCCCCGGAGCAGACCCAGTACTTC.